The rows below give T cell receptor beta chains drawn from one sample of a study of neoadjuvant anti-PD-1 for oral cavity cancer. Repertoires were generated with immunoSEQ multiplex PCR, while TCRdb's copy carries only in-frame clones and drops some. The sample lists around 20,000 clones, approximately 70% occurring once. Here the sequenced sample was PBMCs, taken before nivolumab (anti-PD-1) treatment. The receptors were gathered from a person between 40 and 79 years old with oral cavity squamous cell carcinoma. Each CDR3 is given with its conserved first and last residue. Each record gives: D gene, J gene, V gene, CDR3 DNA, CDR3 protein. A D gene is named only where the DNA matches it firmly.

>.|TRBJ1-2|TRBV7-9
TGTGCCAGCAGCTTACGACTAGGGACGAACGAGGGCGGCTACACCTTC
CASSLRLGTNEGGYTF
>.|TRBJ1-2|TRBV7-8
TGTGCCAGCAGCTTAGAACCGGAGATCTATGGCTACACCTTC
CASSLEPEIYGYTF
>.|TRBJ2-5|TRBV4-2
TGTGCCAGCAGCCAATCCGGGGCCCAAGAGACCCAGTACTTC
CASSQSGAQETQYF
>.|TRBJ2-7|TRBV27
TGTGCCAGCACCCCGCAACCTCCAGGGTTCTACTCCTACGAGCAGTACTTC
CASTPQPPGFYSYEQYF
>.|TRBJ2-5|TRBV5-1
TGCGCCAGCAGCGGGGGGACACGAGAGACCCAGTACTTC
CASSGGTRETQYF
>.|TRBJ1-1|TRBV19
TGTGCCACCAGCCGGGGGGGGATAATGAACACTGAAGCTTTCTTT
CATSRGGIMNTEAFF
>.|TRBJ1-5|TRBV4-1
TGCGCCAGCAGCCAAGTACCGGGGGGGCCTGGGCACGGCAATCAGCCCCAGCATTTT
CASSQVPGGPGHGNQPQHF
>.|TRBJ2-1|TRBV7-9
TGTGCCAGCAGCCACCGGGACAGGGGACTAGCGGAGATCAATGAGCAGTTCTTC
CASSHRDRGLAEINEQFF
>TRBD1|TRBJ2-3|TRBV2
TGTGCCAGCAGGGCGACAGGGGGAGATACGCAGTATTTT
CASRATGGDTQYF
>.|TRBJ2-7|TRBV10-1
TGCGCCAGCAGTGTCGGGACGTCAGTCTACGAGCAGTACTTC
CASSVGTSVYEQYF
>.|TRBJ2-3|TRBV7-9
TGTGCCAGCAGCTCCTCGTGGGGCACAGATACGCAGTATTTT
CASSSSWGTDTQYF
>TRBD2|TRBJ2-5|TRBV19
TGTGCCAGTAGCGAGACTAGCACAAGGGCGGGGACCCAGTACTTC
CASSETSTRAGTQYF
>TRBD1|TRBJ2-5|TRBV2
TGTGCCAGCAGTTGGACAGGGGGAGAGACCCAGTACTTC
CASSWTGGETQYF